This T cell receptor (beta chain) emerged from a study of blood T cell repertoires in COVID-19. Overall study context: Sites in the United States, Italy and Spain provided acute and convalescent COVID-19 samples. From T cells, B-cell-depleted T cells, or PBMCs came the material, which was cDNA or gDNA.

All enrollees were roughly 18 to 89 years old and from roughly 26 US areas. This clone showed up just once. V gave up 7 bases and J gave up 6 bases; unmatched junction bases: 15. Germline lookup yields CDR1 SQVTM and CDR2 ANQGSEA. The CDR3 contains 15 residues. In the authors' methods: Cell counts per sample came from amplifying reference gene primers. Sequencing was performed with immunoSEQ multiplex PCR; in TCRdb, only in-frame clones are kept and a portion is missing. The V and J calls and the clone size are those of that table, but D and trimming were determined from the DNA. The table has 300,000 to 350,000 clones, almost 90% seen once.

This clonotype originated in a young woman with acute COVID-19. Material: PBMCs or T cells enriched from blood (not recorded which). The chain combines TRBV29-1 with TRBJ1-1; 9 nucleotides align to TRBD1. The CDR3 DNA is TGCAGCGCCCCTAGAGCGGACAGGGGTGGATCTGAAGCTTTCTTT. Its protein product is CSAPRADRGGSEAFF.